This is a list of T cell receptor beta chains from one sample in a study of regulatory dendritic cells for organ transplantation. The repertoire was sequenced with immunoSEQ multiplex PCR; TCRdb's copy has only in-frame clones and lacks some. Of 20,000 to 25,000 clones detected, approximately 85% appear once; the ten largest clones hold around 0.68%. What these receptors recognize is not known. The specimen was naive CD4+ T cells from blood cultured with regulatory dendritic cells. These receptor sequences come from a human donor in good health. The CDR3 runs from the conserved cysteine through the conserved F or W. D genes are given only for firm matches. Expanded clones are given a class, and other clones once, few, many or no size at all.

>15|TRBV7-9|TRBJ2-3|-|-
CASSFITGPLDTQYF
TGTGCCAGCAGCTTTATAACAGGGCCCCTGGATACGCAGTATTTT
>14|TRBV7-3|TRBJ2-2|-|-
CASSFGPKTGELFF
TGTGCCAGCAGCTTCGGGCCCAAGACCGGGGAGCTGTTTTTT
>16|TRBV11-2|TRBJ2-3|-|-
CASSLDRSPGMDTQYF
TGTGCCAGCAGCTTAGATCGCAGTCCGGGTATGGATACGCAGTATTTT
>10|TRBV28|TRBJ1-2|-|-
CASSLYGYTF
TGTGCCAGCAGTTTGTATGGCTACACCTTC
>14|TRBV29-1|TRBJ2-7|-|TRBD2
CSVAPRLAGDEQYF
TGCAGCGTTGCCCCCCGACTAGCGGGAGACGAGCAGTACTTC
>17|TRBV6-4|TRBJ2-1|-|-
CASSDWGGTNIYNEQFF
TGTGCCAGCAGTGACTGGGGCGGGACCAACATTTACAATGAGCAGTTCTTC
>14|TRBV7-2|TRBJ1-5|once|-
CASSKGDNYQPQHF
TGTGCCAGCAGCAAGGGGGACAACTATCAGCCCCAGCATTTT
>17|TRBV21-1|TRBJ2-3|-|-
CASSKPTGPTLADTQYF
TGTGCCAGCAGCAAGCCGACCGGGCCCACCTTGGCCGATACGCAGTATTTT
>17|TRBV27|TRBJ2-7|-|TRBD2
CASSPRTSGGARYEQYF
TGTGCCAGCAGTCCAAGGACTAGCGGGGGGGCCCGATACGAGCAGTACTTC
>13|TRBV6-1|TRBJ1-4|-|-
CASRRGPNEKLFF
TGTGCCAGCAGGAGGGGCCCTAATGAAAAACTGTTTTTT
>16|TRBV6-6|TRBJ1-4|once|TRBD1
CASSRLARGQVEKLFF
TGTGCCAGCAGCCGACTAGCCCGCGGACAGGTAGAAAAACTGTTTTTT
>14|TRBV5-8|TRBJ1-4|-|-
CASSLKGNNEKLFF
TGTGCCAGCAGCTTGAAGGGAAATAATGAAAAACTGTTTTTT
>17|TRBV7-9|TRBJ1-3|few|-
CASGEIPGPSSGNTIYF
TGTGCCAGCGGAGAAATCCCGGGACCCAGCTCTGGAAACACCATATATTTT
>15|TRBV25-1|TRBJ2-1|once|TRBD2
CASSDYGLAGDEQFF
TGTGCCAGCAGTGATTATGGACTAGCGGGCGATGAGCAGTTCTTC
>13|TRBV6-6|TRBJ1-2|-|TRBD1
CASSYATGYGYTF
TGTGCCAGCAGTTACGCGACAGGGTATGGCTACACCTTC
>14|TRBV5-5|TRBJ1-1|-|TRBD1
CASTHPGTGAGAFF
TGTGCCAGCACCCACCCCGGGACAGGCGCCGGAGCTTTCTTT